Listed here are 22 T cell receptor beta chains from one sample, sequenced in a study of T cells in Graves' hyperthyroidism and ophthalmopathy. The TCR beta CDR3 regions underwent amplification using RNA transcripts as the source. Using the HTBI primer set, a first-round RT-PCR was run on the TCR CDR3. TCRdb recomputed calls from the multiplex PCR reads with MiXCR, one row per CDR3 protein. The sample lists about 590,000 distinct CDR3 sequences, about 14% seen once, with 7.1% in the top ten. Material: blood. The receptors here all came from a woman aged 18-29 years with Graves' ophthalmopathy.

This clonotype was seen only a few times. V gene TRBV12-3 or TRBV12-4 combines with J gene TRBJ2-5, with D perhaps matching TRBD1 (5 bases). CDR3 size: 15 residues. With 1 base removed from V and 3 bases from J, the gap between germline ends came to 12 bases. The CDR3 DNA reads TGTGCCAGCAGTTTAGACGGTCCCAGGGAAGAGACCCAGTACTTC. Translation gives CASSLDGPREETQYF.

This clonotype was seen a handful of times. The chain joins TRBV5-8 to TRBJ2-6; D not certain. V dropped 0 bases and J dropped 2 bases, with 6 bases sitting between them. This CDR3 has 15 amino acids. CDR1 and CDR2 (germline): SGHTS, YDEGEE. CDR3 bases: TGTGCCAGCAGCTTGGCCATGACTGGGGCCAACGTCCTGACTTTC. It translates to CASSLAMTGANVLTF. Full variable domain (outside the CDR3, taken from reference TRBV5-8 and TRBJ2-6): EAGVTQSPTHLIKTRGQQATLRCSPISGHTSVYWYQQALGLGLQFLLWYDEGEERNRGNFPPRFSGRQFPNYSSELNVNALELEDSALYLCASSLAMTGANVLTFGAGSRLTVL.

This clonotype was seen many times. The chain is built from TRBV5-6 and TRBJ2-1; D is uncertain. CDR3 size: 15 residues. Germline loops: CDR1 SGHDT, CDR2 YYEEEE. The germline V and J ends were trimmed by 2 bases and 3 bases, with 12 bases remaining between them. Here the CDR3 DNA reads TGTGCCAGCAGCTTAGGGTATGAGGACTACAATGAGCAGTTCTTC. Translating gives CASSLGYEDYNEQFF.

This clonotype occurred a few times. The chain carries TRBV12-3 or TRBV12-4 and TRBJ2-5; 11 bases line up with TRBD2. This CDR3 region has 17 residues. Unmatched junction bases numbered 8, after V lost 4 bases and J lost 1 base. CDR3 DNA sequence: TGTGCCAGCAGTTCCGGGACTAGCGGAAGCATCCAAGAGACCCAGTACTTC. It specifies CASSSGTSGSIQETQYF.

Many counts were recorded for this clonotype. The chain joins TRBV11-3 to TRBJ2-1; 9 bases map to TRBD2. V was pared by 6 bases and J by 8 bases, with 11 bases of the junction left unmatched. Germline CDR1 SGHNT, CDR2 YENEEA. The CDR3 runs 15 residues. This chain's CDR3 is CASRSASGIGDEQFF. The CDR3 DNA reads TGTGCCAGCAGAAGCGCTAGCGGGATTGGAGATGAGCAGTTCTTC.

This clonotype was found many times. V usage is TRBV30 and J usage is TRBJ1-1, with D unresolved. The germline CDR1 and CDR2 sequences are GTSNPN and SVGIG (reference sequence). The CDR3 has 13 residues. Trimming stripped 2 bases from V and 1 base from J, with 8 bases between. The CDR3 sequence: CAWSPTANTEAFF. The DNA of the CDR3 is TGTGCCTGGAGTCCAACAGCGAACACTGAAGCTTTCTTT.

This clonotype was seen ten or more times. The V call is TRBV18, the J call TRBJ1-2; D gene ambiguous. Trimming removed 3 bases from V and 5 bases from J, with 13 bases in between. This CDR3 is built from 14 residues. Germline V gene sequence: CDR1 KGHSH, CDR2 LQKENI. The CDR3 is CASSPQESFYGYTF. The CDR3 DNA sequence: TGTGCCAGCTCACCGCAGGAGAGTTTTTATGGCTACACCTTC. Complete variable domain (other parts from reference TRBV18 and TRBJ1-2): NAGVMQNPRHLVRRRGQEARLRCSPMKGHSHVYWYRQLPEEGLKFMVYLQKENIIDESGMPKERFSAEFPKEGPSILRIQQVVRGDSAAYFCASSPQESFYGYTFGSGTRLTVV.

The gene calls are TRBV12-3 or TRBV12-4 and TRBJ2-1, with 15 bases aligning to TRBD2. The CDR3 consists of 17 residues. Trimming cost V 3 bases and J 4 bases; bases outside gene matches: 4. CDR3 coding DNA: TGTGCCAGCAGTTTCGGACTAGCGGGAGGGATATACAATGAGCAGTTCTTC. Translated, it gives CASSFGLAGGIYNEQFF.

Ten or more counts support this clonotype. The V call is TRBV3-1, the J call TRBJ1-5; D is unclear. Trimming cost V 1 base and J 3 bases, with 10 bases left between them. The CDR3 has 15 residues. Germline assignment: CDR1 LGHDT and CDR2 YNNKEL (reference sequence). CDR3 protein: CASSQGRQINQPQHF. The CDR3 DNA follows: TGTGCCAGCAGCCAAGGGCGACAAATCAATCAGCCCCAGCATTTT.

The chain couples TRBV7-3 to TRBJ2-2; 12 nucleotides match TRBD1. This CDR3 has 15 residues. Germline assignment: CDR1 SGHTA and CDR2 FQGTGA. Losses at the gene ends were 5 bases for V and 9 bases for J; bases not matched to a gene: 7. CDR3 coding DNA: TGTGCCAGCAGCAGCGACGGGACAGGGGGCCGGGAGCTGTTTTTT. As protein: CASSSDGTGGRELFF.

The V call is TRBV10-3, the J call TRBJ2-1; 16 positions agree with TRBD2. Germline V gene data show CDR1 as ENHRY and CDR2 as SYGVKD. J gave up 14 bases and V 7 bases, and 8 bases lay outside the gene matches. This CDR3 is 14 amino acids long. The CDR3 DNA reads TGTGCCATCACCGAGGGACTAGCGGGAGGGCCAGAGTTCTTC. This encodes CAITEGLAGGPEFF.

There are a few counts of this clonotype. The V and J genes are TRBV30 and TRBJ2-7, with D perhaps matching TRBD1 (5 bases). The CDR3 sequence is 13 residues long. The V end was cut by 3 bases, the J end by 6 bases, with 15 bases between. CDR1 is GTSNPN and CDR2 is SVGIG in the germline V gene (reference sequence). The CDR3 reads CAWRIDSLGEQYF. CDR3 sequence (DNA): TGTGCCTGGAGAATAGACAGCTTGGGCGAGCAGTACTTC. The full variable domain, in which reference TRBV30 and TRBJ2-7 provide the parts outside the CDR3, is SQTIHQWPATLVQPVGSPLSLECTVEGTSNPNLYWYRQAAGRGLQLLFYSVGIGQISSEVPQNLSASRPQDRQFILSSKKLLLSDSGFYLCAWRIDSLGEQYFGPGTRLTVT.

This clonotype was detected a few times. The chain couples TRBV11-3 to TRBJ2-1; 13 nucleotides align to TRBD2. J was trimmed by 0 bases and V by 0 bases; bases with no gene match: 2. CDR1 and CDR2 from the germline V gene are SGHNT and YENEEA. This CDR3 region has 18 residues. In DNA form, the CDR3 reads TGTGCCAGCAGCTTAGATTGGACTAGCGGGAGCTCCTACAATGAGCAGTTCTTC. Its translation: CASSLDWTSGSSYNEQFF.

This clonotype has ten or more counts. DNA for the CDR3: TGTGCCAGCAGCTTAAGTGGGGCGGCTGGGGCCAACGTCCTGACTTTC. As protein: CASSLSGAAGANVLTF. This chain uses TRBV7-8 with TRBJ2-6, with D perhaps TRBD1 (5 bases). Germline-derived CDR1 and CDR2 are SGHVS and FQNEAQ. V was cut by 2 bases and J by 2 bases, with 10 bases left in between. The CDR3 totals 16 residues.

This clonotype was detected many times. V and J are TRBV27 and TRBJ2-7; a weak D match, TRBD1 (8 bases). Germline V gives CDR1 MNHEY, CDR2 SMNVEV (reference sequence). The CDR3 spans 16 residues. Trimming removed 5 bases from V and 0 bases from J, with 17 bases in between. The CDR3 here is CASSLRTGRGSYEQYF. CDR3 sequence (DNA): TGTGCCAGCAGTCTACGGACAGGGAGGGGCTCCTACGAGCAGTACTTC.

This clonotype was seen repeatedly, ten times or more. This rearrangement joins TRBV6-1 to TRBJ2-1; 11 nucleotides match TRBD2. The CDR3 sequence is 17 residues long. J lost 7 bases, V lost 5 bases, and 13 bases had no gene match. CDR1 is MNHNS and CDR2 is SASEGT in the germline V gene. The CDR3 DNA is TGTGCCAGCAGTAACCAGCCGGGACTAGCGGATGGGAATGAGCAGTTCTTC. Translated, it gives CASSNQPGLADGNEQFF.

The DNA for the CDR3 is TGCGCCAGCAGCCAAGGATTCGGGGGCAGGGAAACAACTGAAGCTTTCTTT. Its translation is CASSQGFGGRETTEAFF. The chain employs TRBV4-1 and TRBJ1-1; a weak D match, TRBD1 (6 bases). The CDR3 extends over 17 amino acids. Germline CDR1 is MGHRA and CDR2 is YSYEKL. V gave up 1 base and J gave up 5 bases, with 20 bases separating them.

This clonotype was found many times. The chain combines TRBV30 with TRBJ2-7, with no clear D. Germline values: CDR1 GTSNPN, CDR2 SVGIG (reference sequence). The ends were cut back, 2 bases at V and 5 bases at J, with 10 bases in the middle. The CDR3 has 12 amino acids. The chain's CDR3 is CAWSSTYNEQYF. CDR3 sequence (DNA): TGTGCCTGGAGTTCTACGTATAACGAGCAGTACTTC.

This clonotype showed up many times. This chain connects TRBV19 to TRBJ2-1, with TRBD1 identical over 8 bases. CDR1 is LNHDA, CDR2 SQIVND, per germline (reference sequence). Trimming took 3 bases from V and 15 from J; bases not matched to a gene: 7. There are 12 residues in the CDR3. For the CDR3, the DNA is TGTGCCAGTAGTATTTCAGGGGGCCGGTGGTTCTTC. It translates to CASSISGGRWFF.

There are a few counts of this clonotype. CDR3 loop: CASSFLPGRQETQYF. CDR3 sequence (DNA): TGTGCCAGCAGCTTCCTCCCGGGACGGCAAGAGACCCAGTACTTC. V gene TRBV7-8 combines with J gene TRBJ2-5, with D possibly called TRBD1 or TRBD2 (5 bases each). Germline V gene sequence: CDR1 SGHVS, CDR2 FQNEAQ. This CDR3 spans 15 amino acids. Deletions cut 3 bases from V and 2 bases from J, with 13 bases between.

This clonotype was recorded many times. The CDR3 loop reads CASSLVASGPYEQYF. The CDR3 DNA follows: TGTGCCAGCAGCTTAGTAGCGAGCGGCCCCTACGAGCAGTACTTC. The chain links TRBV7-8 to TRBJ2-7; a weak D match, TRBD2 (5 bases). This CDR3 has 15 residues. The ends were cut back, 1 base at V and 2 bases at J, with 12 bases in the middle. The V gene's germline CDR1 is SGHVS and CDR2 FQNEAQ.

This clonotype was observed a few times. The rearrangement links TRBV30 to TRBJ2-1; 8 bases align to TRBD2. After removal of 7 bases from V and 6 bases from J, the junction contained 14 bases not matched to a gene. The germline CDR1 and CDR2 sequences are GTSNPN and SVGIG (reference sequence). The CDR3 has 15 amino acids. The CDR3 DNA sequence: TGTGCCTCCCCCCCCCGAGCGGGGGACCCCAATGAGCAGTTCTTC. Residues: CASPPRAGDPNEQFF.